Below are 7 T cell receptor beta chains sequenced from a single sample in a study of blood T cell repertoires in COVID-19 (TCRdb year 2020). The protocol used for the library was the immunoSEQ multiplex PCR assay. TCRdb provides this immuneACCESS table in a form limited to in-frame rearrangements. Some clones are lacking; in checked studies, under half of them reflect an unresolved V gene, and why the rest are absent is not known. Across this sample there are over 300,000 clones, with roughly 90% seen only once. Roughly 1.2% of the sample is taken by the ten largest. The source material was peripheral blood. The receptors derive from a man aged 35 to 55 with acute or convalescent COVID-19.

The CDR3 spells CSVVWWRGGGTPSAQHF. The CDR3 DNA follows: TGCAGCGTTGTCTGGTGGAGAGGGGGCGGGACCCCCTCCGCCCAGCATTTT. The V call is TRBV29-1, the J call TRBJ1-5, with 7 bases matching TRBD1. The V segment lost 4 bases and the J segment 11 bases; nucleotides outside the gene matches: 23. CDR3 length: 17 residues. Per germline, CDR1 SQVTM and CDR2 ANQGSEA.

V is TRBV6-5 and J is TRBJ2-7; 10 nucleotides agree with TRBD2. CDR3 length equals 12 residues. CDR1 is MNHEY, CDR2 SVGAGI, per germline. The junction had 2 bases not matched to a gene; V was cut back by 8 bases and J by 4 bases. The CDR3 DNA reads as TGTGCCAGCGAACTAGCGGGGTACGAGCAGTACTTC. The encoded protein is CASELAGYEQYF.

This chain uses TRBV5-1 with TRBJ1-2; tentative D call: TRBD1 (5 bases). Trimming cost V 4 bases and J 3 bases, with 16 bases left between them. This CDR3 contains 15 residues. Germline assignment: CDR1 SGHRS and CDR2 YFSETQ. CDR3 loop: CASSLFPGTDYGYTF. In DNA form, the CDR3 reads TGCGCCAGCAGCCTTTTTCCCGGGACTGACTATGGCTACACCTTC.

This sequence joins TRBV4-3 and TRBJ1-1; D is perhaps TRBD1 (6 bases). The CDR3 is 13 residues long. V gave up 4 bases and J gave up 2 bases, with 8 bases separating them. The germline CDR1 and CDR2 sequences are LGHNA and YSLEER. The CDR3 here is CASSRGGNTEAFF. The CDR3 bases are TGCGCCAGCAGCCGAGGGGGAAACACTGAAGCTTTCTTT.

The rearrangement links TRBV19 to TRBJ1-5; no clear D. The CDR3 spans 16 residues. Germline assignment: CDR1 LNHDA and CDR2 SQIVND (reference sequence). Trimming removed 3 bases from V and 1 base from J, with 13 bases in between. The CDR3 DNA reads as TGTGCCAGTAGTATCTCCTCCGGGAGGAGCAATCAGCCCCAGCATTTT. Translating it yields CASSISSGRSNQPQHF.

The V and J genes are TRBV5-1 and TRBJ1-2; 7 bases line up with TRBD1. J was trimmed by 5 bases and V by 0 bases; bases with no gene match: 4. The CDR3 length is 14 residues. Per the germline V gene, CDR1 is SGHRS and CDR2 is YFSETQ. For the CDR3, the DNA is TGCGCCAGCAGCTTGGAAGGACAGGCATATGGCTACACCTTC. It encodes CASSLEGQAYGYTF.

The rearrangement uses TRBV28 and TRBJ1-5, with TRBD1 as a possible D gene (6 bases). This CDR3 comprises 14 residues. The V and J ends lost 7 bases and 5 bases respectively, with 15 bases between them. CDR1 is MDHEN and CDR2 is SYDVKM in the germline V gene. The CDR3 region has the DNA TGTGCCAGCACCCTGGGACAACAGGATCAGCCCCAGCATTTT. It specifies CASTLGQQDQPQHF.